Reported below is one TCR beta chain. The sample holds a few counts of this clonotype. There is no known antigen for this receptor. Base qualities are not provided; no much larger clone lies one nucleotide away. The method behind the library was RT-PCR. Instrument on record: Illumina HiSeq 2500. The public reads were run again by TCRdb, first through fastp at Q25 and then through MiXCR, and only productive beta chains were kept. Each CDR3 protein gets just one entry, which takes the most common genes and DNA from the rows behind it. Here the sample has around 850,000 distinct CDR3 sequences; less than 20% occur a single time. The ten largest make up about a tenth of the sample. The source of the sample is a study of response to subunit inactivated influenza vaccine (dated by TCRdb to 2017 to 2018). Background on the whole study: To follow how T cells responded to a trivalent subunit inactivated influenza vaccine, the researchers relied on deep quantitative profiling of the T cell receptor repertoire.

The full study reports these points: According to the authors, only a limited number of new T cells may be recruited by each seasonal influenza vaccination.

Relative to germline, V is 6 bases shorter and J is 4 bases shorter, with 10 bases between their ends. Sequences MNHNS (CDR1) and SASEGT (CDR2) are obtained from the germline V gene. The CDR3 numbers 13 residues from cysteine through phenylalanine. Just CDR3 DNA is preserved here, 39 bases in frame from base 1. Sequencing used PBMCs from blood, obtained more than 4 days after vaccination. The sequence came from a man between 45 and 60 years old who received an inactivated influenza vaccine. Donor details come from another sample of the same person, matched by shared clones. The chain was built from TRBV6-1 and TRBJ1-5; possibly the D gene is TRBD1, per 5 matching bases. CDR3 reads: CASRATANQPQHF. The nucleotides read TGTGCCAGCAGAGCGACAGCGAATCAGCCCCAGCATTTT.